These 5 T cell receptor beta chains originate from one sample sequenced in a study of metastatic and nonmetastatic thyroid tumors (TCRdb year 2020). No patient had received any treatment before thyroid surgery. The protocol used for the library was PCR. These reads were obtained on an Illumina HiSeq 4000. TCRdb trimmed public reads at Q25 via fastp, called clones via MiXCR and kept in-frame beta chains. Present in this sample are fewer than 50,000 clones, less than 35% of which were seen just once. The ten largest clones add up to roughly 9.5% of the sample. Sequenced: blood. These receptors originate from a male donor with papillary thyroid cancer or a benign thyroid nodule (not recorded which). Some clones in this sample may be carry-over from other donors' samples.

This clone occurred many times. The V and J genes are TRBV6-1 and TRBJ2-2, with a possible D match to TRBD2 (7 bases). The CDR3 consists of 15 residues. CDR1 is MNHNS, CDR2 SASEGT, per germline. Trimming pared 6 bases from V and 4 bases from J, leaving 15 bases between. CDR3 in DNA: TGTGCCAGCAGACCTCGAGGGGGGGGCACCGGGGAGCTGTTTTTT. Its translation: CASRPRGGGTGELFF.

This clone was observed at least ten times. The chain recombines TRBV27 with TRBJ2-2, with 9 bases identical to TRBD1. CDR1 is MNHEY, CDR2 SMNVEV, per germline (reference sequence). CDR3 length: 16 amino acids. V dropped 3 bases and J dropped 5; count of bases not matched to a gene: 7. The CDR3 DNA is TGTGCCAGCAGTTTGAAGGGACAGGGTAGAACCGGGGAGCTGTTTTTT. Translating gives CASSLKGQGRTGELFF.

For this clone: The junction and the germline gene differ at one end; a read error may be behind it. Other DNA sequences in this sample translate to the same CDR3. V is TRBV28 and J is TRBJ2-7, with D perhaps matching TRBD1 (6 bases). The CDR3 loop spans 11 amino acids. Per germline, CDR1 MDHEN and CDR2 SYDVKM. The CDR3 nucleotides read TGTGCCAGCAGTACTCAGGGGACGGGGCACTTC. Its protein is CASSTQGTGHF.

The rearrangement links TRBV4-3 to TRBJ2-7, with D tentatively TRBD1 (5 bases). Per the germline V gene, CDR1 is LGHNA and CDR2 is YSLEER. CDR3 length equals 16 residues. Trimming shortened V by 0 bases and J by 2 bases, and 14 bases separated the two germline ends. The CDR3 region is CASSQERGLETYEQYF. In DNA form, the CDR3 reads TGCGCCAGCAGCCAAGAAAGGGGTCTTGAGACCTACGAGCAGTACTTC.

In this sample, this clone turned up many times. The CDR3 spells CASSLGLMNTGELFF. In nucleotides, the CDR3 is TGTGCCAGCAGCCTGGGGCTGATGAACACCGGGGAGCTGTTTTTT. The chain recombines TRBV7-9 with TRBJ2-2; tentatively, D is TRBD1 (5 bases). Germline V CDR1 and CDR2: SEHNR, FQNEAQ (reference sequence). The CDR3 covers 15 residues. V was cut by 5 bases and J by 1 base, with 11 bases left in between.